A selection of T cell receptor beta chains follows, all from one sample in a study of cytomegalovirus exposure and HLA in healthy donors. TCRdb keeps only in-frame clones here, not all; method: immunoSEQ multiplex PCR. Among fewer than 200,000 clones listed, about 63% were seen once. Sequencing used PBMCs. Every receptor here comes from a woman in her 40s in good health and CMV-seropositive. CDR3s include the opening cysteine and the closing phenylalanine or tryptophan. The order of the fields is D gene, J gene, V gene, CDR3 DNA, CDR3 protein. A D gene is named only where the DNA matches it firmly.

TRBD2,TRBJ2-1,TRBV19,TGTGCCAGTACGAGAGGACTAGCGGGAGGCAGCTCCTACAATGAGCAGTTCTTC,CASTRGLAGGSSYNEQFF
TRBD1,TRBJ1-1,TRBV19,TGTGCCAGTAGTATAGTCCCCGGGACAGCCAGAGGTGAAGCTTTCTTT,CASSIVPGTARGEAFF
.,TRBJ2-7,TRBV5-3,TGTGCCAGAAGTTCAGACAGGACCCCCCTCTACGAGCAGTACTTC,CARSSDRTPLYEQYF
TRBD1,TRBJ1-2,TRBV6-1,TGTGCCAGCAGTGTAAACCCGGGACAGGGGACCTTCGGCTACACCTTC,CASSVNPGQGTFGYTF
.,TRBJ1-5,TRBV28,TGTGCCAGCAGACTACAGGGAAGGAGCAATCAGCCCCAGCATTTT,CASRLQGRSNQPQHF
.,TRBJ2-7,TRBV15,TGTGCCACCAGCAGAGTGTCTAGCCCCAGCTCCTACGAGCAGTACTTC,CATSRVSSPSSYEQYF
.,TRBJ2-2,TRBV2,TGTGCCAGCAGTCCAACAGGGTCTAACACCGGGGAGCTGTTTTTT,CASSPTGSNTGELFF
.,TRBJ2-4,TRBV28,TGTGCCAGCTCCTGGAGCCCCGCCGGCGCCAAAAACATTCAGTACTTC,CASSWSPAGAKNIQYF
TRBD2,TRBJ2-3,TRBV25-1,TGTGCCAGGGGGACTAGCGGGGCCACAGATACGCAGTATTTT,CARGTSGATDTQYF
.,TRBJ2-6,TRBV5-1,TGCGCCAGCAGCTTGGATCCAGGGGAGGTCCTGACTTTC,CASSLDPGEVLTF
TRBD2,TRBJ2-3,TRBV2,TGTGCCAGCAGAGATCCCGGGACTAGCGGAGATACGCAGTATTTT,CASRDPGTSGDTQYF
.,TRBJ2-7,TRBV11-3,TGTGCCAGCAGCTTAGGGGGACAACCCTACGAGCAGTACTTC,CASSLGGQPYEQYF